The next 5 T cell receptor beta chains were all read from a single sample in a study of shared clonotypes between healthy human individuals (dated by TCRdb to 2019 to 2021). Receptor amplification or capture employed the immunoSEQ multiplex PCR assay. This immuneACCESS table, as held by TCRdb, lists in-frame sequences with V and J called but not all clones. Of the missing ones, under half trace to an unresolved V gene in checked studies; the others have no known cause. The sample table holds 600,000 to 800,000 clones, of which about two thirds were seen once. The top ten clonotypes cover under 2% of the sample. The sequenced material came from memory CD4+ T cells sorted from blood. In light of the paper, this sample's cell subset or site label describes: CD45RA-negative fraction. The receptors were sampled from a woman aged 30 to 39 in good health.

This clone has only a few counts. J is TRBJ2-6 and V is TRBV15; D might be TRBD2 (6 bases). The germline CDR1 and CDR2 sequences are LNHNV and YYDKDF (reference sequence). Trimming stripped 5 bases from V and 0 bases from J, with 11 bases between. This CDR3 contains 16 residues. CDR3 nucleotides: TGTGCCACCAGCGGAGGGGCTGGCTCTGGGGCCAACGTCCTGACTTTC. Its protein is CATSGGAGSGANVLTF.

This chain connects TRBV7-2 to TRBJ1-2; 8 bases fit TRBD1. There are 14 residues in the CDR3. The germline V gene has CDR1 SGHTA and CDR2 FQGNSA. The V segment lost 2 bases and the J segment 8 bases; nucleotides outside the gene matches: 7. CDR3 bases: TGTGCCAGCAGCTTATTCGGACAGGGTTGGGGCTACACCTTC. This sequence encodes CASSLFGQGWGYTF.

The chain carries TRBV7-8 and TRBJ1-2, with 7 nucleotides matching TRBD1. The CDR3 has 16 amino acids. Per the germline V gene, CDR1 is SGHVS and CDR2 is FQNEAQ. The trim removed 1 base at V and 0 bases at J, leaving 5 bases unmatched. The CDR3 coding sequence is TGTGCCAGCAGCTTAGGCCCGACAGGGTCTAACTATGGCTACACCTTC. Amino acid sequence: CASSLGPTGSNYGYTF.

The chain employs TRBV6-1 and TRBJ2-1; D remains ambiguous. The germline CDR1 and CDR2 sequences are MNHNS and SASEGT. CDR3 length: 14 amino acids. V was pared by 8 bases and J by 2 bases, with 13 bases between. Here the CDR3 DNA reads TGTGCCAGCGTACCGGGCGGAACCTACAATGAGCAGTTCTTC. Amino acids: CASVPGGTYNEQFF.

V gene TRBV5-4 combines with J gene TRBJ2-3; the match to TRBD1 covers 10 bases. There are 16 residues in the CDR3. Trimming cost V 4 bases and J 8 bases; bases outside gene matches: 13. CDR1 and CDR2 from the germline V gene are SGHNT and YYREEE (reference sequence). CDR3 nucleotide sequence: TGTGCCAGCAGCACGGGACAGGGGACTAGTATAGGTACGCAGTATTTT. Its protein is CASSTGQGTSIGTQYF.